This is a list of T cell receptor beta chains from one sample in a study of CD8 T cells in ankylosing spondylitis. TCRdb redid the calling of the 5' RACE reads with MiXCR, one entry per CDR3 protein. The table shows fewer than 200,000 distinct CDR3 sequences, with roughly 18% occurring only once. Sequencing was performed on blood, either unsorted or a sorted T cell fraction (not recorded which). These TCRs come from a male donor under 30 with ankylosing spondylitis or in good health (not recorded which). Both conserved end residues are part of each CDR3. A row's size may be missing; if present it is once, few, many or a size class.

V	length	J	size	CDR3
TRBV6-2/TRBV6-3	13	TRBJ2-3	many	CASSFLNTDTQYF
TRBV11-1	14	TRBJ2-7	many	CASSLGPRGYEQYF
TRBV10-3	13	TRBJ2-2	many	CAGLAGDTGELFF
TRBV29-1	13	TRBJ2-7	many	CSAGQGRTYEQYF
TRBV28	15	TRBJ2-1	-	CASRKTGGPYNEQFF
TRBV10-2	14	TRBJ1-3	few	CASSEGYGGNTIYF
TRBV3-1	13	TRBJ2-1	many	CASSHGLYNEQFF
TRBV4-3	11	TRBJ2-7	-	CASSPHRLPYF
TRBV11-3	17	TRBJ2-1	many	CASSPRTSGSSYNEQFF
TRBV29-1	11	TRBJ2-5	many	CSATPKETQYF
TRBV5-1	12	TRBJ2-2	many	CASSFTTGELFF
TRBV3-1	15	TRBJ1-6	many	CASSQSSGGYSPLHF
TRBV4-3	14	TRBJ1-1	many	CASSQGLSNTEAFF
TRBV10-1	14	TRBJ2-3	-	CASSEARSTDTQYF
TRBV5-5	15	TRBJ2-1	many	CASSLAASLGNEQFF
TRBV29-1	14	TRBJ1-1	many	CSVRWDLMNTEAFF
TRBV7-9	12	TRBJ2-1	many	CASSLILYEQFF
TRBV3-1	15	TRBJ2-5	many	CASSQGWTNQETQYF
TRBV20-1	14	TRBJ2-7	once	CSAESTSGTYEQYF
TRBV6-5	14	TRBJ2-1	-	CASSYGERESEQFF
TRBV6-5	14	TRBJ1-5	many	CASRRDRGNQPQHF
TRBV12-3/TRBV12-4	14	TRBJ2-4	many	CASSLGGRPNIQYF
TRBV11-2	16	TRBJ2-5	few	CASGYNRGGGQETQYF
TRBV3-1	15	TRBJ2-3	many	CASSPGLGRWDTQYF
TRBV5-1	14	TRBJ1-3	-	CASSSASSGNTIYF
TRBV7-9	15	TRBJ2-2	many	CASHSIRGSEDVLFF
TRBV12-3/TRBV12-4	17	TRBJ2-3	many	CASSLNGAQGATDTQYF
TRBV20-1	14	TRBJ2-3	-	CSAQGRENTDTQYF
TRBV6-1	13	TRBJ1-5	-	CASIEQRNQPQHF
TRBV29-1	16	TRBJ2-1	many	CSVEGLAGVGNNEQFF